Each of the 30 T cell receptor beta chains below was sequenced from the same sample in a study of T cell responses to AZD1222 COVID-19 vaccine. Method: immunoSEQ multiplex PCR; TCRdb's copy keeps in-frame clones and lacks some. The sample has 45,000 to 65,000 clones; about nine tenths are singletons. This specimen was peripheral blood, taken 28 days after the second AZD1222 dose. These TCRs come from an adult who received the AZD1222 COVID-19 vaccine.

This chain connects TRBV10-1 to TRBJ2-7, with D hard to call. Germline CDR1 and CDR2: WNHNN and SYGVQD (reference sequence). CDR3 length: 15 amino acids. V gave up 0 bases and J gave up 2 bases, with 11 bases separating them. The DNA of the CDR3 is TGCGCCAGCAGTGAGTCGATCGGGCCTACCTACGAGCAGTACTTC. This gives the protein CASSESIGPTYEQYF.

This rearrangement joins TRBV5-4 to TRBJ1-2; D is unclear. The CDR3 spans 14 residues. Deletions cut 0 bases from V and 8 bases from J, with 14 bases between. Germline V lookup: CDR1 SGHNT, CDR2 YYREEE (reference sequence). The CDR3 sequence: CASSLAGPQVGYTF. DNA for the CDR3: TGTGCCAGCAGCTTGGCTGGACCTCAGGTGGGCTACACCTTC.

This clone was counted between two and nine times. The chain is built from TRBV6-2 or TRBV6-3 and TRBJ2-7; no firm D call. CDR3 length: 12 amino acids. Germline values: CDR1 MNHEY, CDR2 SVGEGT. The ends were cut back, 6 bases at V and 4 bases at J, with 10 bases in the middle. CDR3 DNA sequence: TGTGCCAGCAGCCCGCTGGGGTACGAGCAGTACTTC. This gives the protein CASSPLGYEQYF.

This rearrangement joins TRBV11-3 to TRBJ2-3, with D possibly being TRBD2 (6 bases). The V gene's germline CDR1 is SGHNT and CDR2 YENEEA. The CDR3 contains 15 residues. Trimming shortened V by 1 base and J by 2 bases, and 10 bases separated the two germline ends. The CDR3 is CASSLGSSVTDTQYF. CDR3 in DNA: TGTGCCAGCAGCTTAGGGTCTAGCGTCACAGATACGCAGTATTTT.

The chain uses TRBV9 and TRBJ2-5; 13 bases are shared with TRBD2. The CDR3 is 17 residues long. V was pared by 1 base and J by 5 bases, with 8 bases of the junction left unmatched. Germline V gene sequence: CDR1 SGDLS, CDR2 YYNGEE. CDR3 nucleotides: TGTGCCAGCAGCGTAAGAGGACTAGCGGGAGCAATGGAGACCCAGTACTTC. This encodes CASSVRGLAGAMETQYF.

This chain connects TRBV27 to TRBJ2-7; D not resolved. CDR1 is MNHEY and CDR2 is SMNVEV in the germline V gene (reference sequence). CDR3 length: 14 residues. V was clipped by 0 bases and J by 5 bases, with 11 bases between them. DNA of the CDR3: TGTGCCAGCAGTTTATCGATGACCTTTAACGAGCAGTACTTC. This gives the protein CASSLSMTFNEQYF.

The rearrangement joins TRBV29-1 to TRBJ2-7; 8 bases match TRBD1. The germline gives CDR1 SQVTM, CDR2 ANQGSEA. The CDR3 has 13 amino acids. Losses at the gene ends were 1 base for V and 3 bases for J; bases not matched to a gene: 2. Here the CDR3 reads CSVEGQGNYEQYF. CDR3 in DNA: TGCAGCGTTGAAGGACAGGGGAACTACGAGCAGTACTTC.

The V and J genes are TRBV5-4 and TRBJ2-6; 8 positions match TRBD1. The germline CDR1 and CDR2 sequences are SGHNT and YYREEE (reference sequence). The CDR3 runs to 17 residues. The V gene end was trimmed by 4 bases and the J gene end by 4 bases; junction bases not matched to a gene: 10. The CDR3 sequence: CASSETGGYGGANVLTF. The DNA for the CDR3 is TGTGCCAGCAGCGAAACAGGGGGATATGGAGGGGCCAACGTCCTGACTTTC.

The chain has TRBV19 and TRBJ1-5; 10 bases match TRBD1. This CDR3 is built from 15 residues. J was trimmed by 3 bases and V by 4 bases; bases with no gene match: 3. From germline, CDR1 is LNHDA and CDR2 SQIVND (reference sequence). The CDR3 protein is CASSRGTGVNQPQHF. In nucleotides, the CDR3 is TGTGCCAGTAGTAGAGGGACAGGGGTCAATCAGCCCCAGCATTTT.

The table lists this clone with a count of one. The chain is built from TRBV28 and TRBJ2-1; 7 nucleotides align to TRBD1. This CDR3 is built from 12 residues. J gave up 9 bases and V 6 bases, and 5 bases lay outside the gene matches. Germline CDR1 is MDHEN and CDR2 is SYDVKM. CDR3 in amino acids: CASRQQGSEQFF. The CDR3 DNA reads as TGTGCCAGCAGGCAACAGGGGTCTGAGCAGTTCTTC.

The genes are TRBV5-4 and TRBJ1-6; no clear D. Germline CDR1 and CDR2: SGHNT and YYREEE (reference sequence). The ends were cut back, 0 bases at V and 7 bases at J, with 5 bases in the middle. The CDR3 loop spans 13 amino acids. The CDR3 DNA reads TGTGCCAGCAGCTTGGAAGTCAATTCACCCCTCCACTTT. This gives the protein CASSLEVNSPLHF.

The CDR3 DNA reads TGTGCCAGCACACGAGCGGGAGCCACAGATACGCAGTATTTT. It translates to CASTRAGATDTQYF. This chain connects TRBV2 to TRBJ2-3; 8 bases map to TRBD2. CDR1 is SNHLY and CDR2 is FYNNEI in the germline V gene. The trim removed 7 bases at V and 2 bases at J, leaving 5 bases unmatched. The CDR3 runs 14 residues.

The chain has TRBV5-4 and TRBJ1-1; 8 nucleotides line up with TRBD1. This CDR3 is built from 17 residues. Germline V gives CDR1 SGHNT, CDR2 YYREEE (reference sequence). The V and J ends lost 4 bases and 1 base, in that order; junction bases with no gene match: 12. The chain's CDR3 is CASSPGGQARGNTEAFF. The CDR3 DNA is TGTGCCAGCAGCCCGGGGGGACAGGCGCGGGGGAACACTGAAGCTTTCTTT.

The rearrangement joins TRBV27 to TRBJ2-1; 8 positions match TRBD2. Germline V gives CDR1 MNHEY, CDR2 SMNVEV (reference sequence). The CDR3 spans 15 residues. Trimming took 6 bases from V and 0 from J; bases not matched to a gene: 4. The CDR3 region is CASSQSGSSYNEQFF. As DNA, the CDR3 is TGTGCCAGCAGCCAGAGCGGGAGCTCCTACAATGAGCAGTTCTTC.

This chain connects TRBV5-8 to TRBJ1-3, with 11 bases lining up with TRBD1. This CDR3 contains 16 residues. The V segment lost 4 bases and the J segment 4 bases; nucleotides outside the gene matches: 7. Germline V gene lookup returns CDR1 SGHTS and CDR2 YDEGEE. As DNA, the CDR3 is TGTGCCAGCAGCCCCGGACAGGGGGCGATCGGAAACACCATATATTTT. Amino acid sequence: CASSPGQGAIGNTIYF.

This chain joins TRBV30 and TRBJ2-3, with D unclear. V was pared by 0 bases and J by 8 bases, with 6 bases between. The CDR3 consists of 11 residues. From germline, CDR1 is GTSNPN and CDR2 SVGIG (reference sequence). CDR3 coding DNA: TGTGCCTGGAGTGTAGGCCCTACGCAGTATTTT. This encodes CAWSVGPTQYF.

The CDR3 loop reads CAISGTGRQPQHF. The CDR3 DNA reads TGTGCCATCAGCGGGACAGGGCGTCAGCCCCAGCATTTT. V gene TRBV10-3 combines with J gene TRBJ1-5; 9 nucleotides match TRBD1. V gave up 6 bases and J gave up 6 bases; unmatched junction bases: 3. Germline V gene lookup returns CDR1 ENHRY and CDR2 SYGVKD. This CDR3 contains 13 residues.

V and J are TRBV5-4 and TRBJ1-1; perhaps TRBD1 as D (6 bases). The CDR3 covers 13 residues. The germline V and J ends were trimmed by 2 bases and 5 bases, with 10 bases remaining between them. Germline V gives CDR1 SGHNT, CDR2 YYREEE (reference sequence). CDR3 sequence reads: CASSLGGSTEAFF. For the CDR3, the DNA is TGTGCCAGCAGCTTAGGGGGGTCAACTGAAGCTTTCTTT.

The genes are TRBV13 and TRBJ2-3; D might be TRBD2 (6 bases). Germline V gene lookup returns CDR1 PRHDT and CDR2 FYEKMQ (reference sequence). V was cut by 8 bases and J by 4 bases, with 16 bases left in between. The CDR3 has 14 residues. This chain's CDR3 is CASRERERSDTQYF. As DNA, the CDR3 is TGTGCCAGCCGGGAACGGGAGAGGTCAGATACGCAGTATTTT.

This clone was seen a single time. V is TRBV30 and J is TRBJ2-3; the match to TRBD1 covers 7 bases. This CDR3 is 14 amino acids long. Germline V gene data show CDR1 as GTSNPN and CDR2 as SVGIG (reference sequence). V shed 2 bases, J shed 2 bases, and the junction held 4 bases outside the gene matches. The CDR3 DNA follows: TGTGCCTGGAGTCCCAAGGGGGCCACAGATACGCAGTATTTT. Protein sequence: CAWSPKGATDTQYF.

The chain combines TRBV30 with TRBJ2-7; D is perhaps TRBD1 or TRBD2 (5 bases each). The CDR3 covers 15 residues. Germline values: CDR1 GTSNPN, CDR2 SVGIG (reference sequence). V was trimmed by 5 bases and J by 2 bases, leaving 19 bases between them. Here the CDR3 reads CAWGPGTPGPYEQYF. DNA for the CDR3: TGTGCCTGGGGTCCAGGGACCCCTGGCCCCTACGAGCAGTACTTC.

This chain links TRBV25-1 with TRBJ2-5, with TRBD1 identical over 8 bases. V was clipped by 1 base and J by 3 bases; unmatched bases: 4. The CDR3 is made up of 15 amino acids. CDR1 and CDR2 from the germline V gene are MGHDK and SYGVNS. CDR3: CASSEWTGNEETQYF. The CDR3 nucleotides read TGTGCCAGCAGTGAATGGACAGGGAATGAAGAGACCCAGTACTTC.

The rearrangement uses TRBV7-6 and TRBJ2-3; possible D gene TRBD1, 6 bases. The CDR3 is made up of 17 amino acids. Germline V gives CDR1 SGHVS, CDR2 FNYEAQ. Trimming took off 0 bases at V and 5 bases at J, with 18 bases between the two ends. The CDR3 protein is CASSLAVTTIGGDTQYF. The CDR3 DNA is TGTGCCAGCAGCTTAGCCGTAACAACCATAGGGGGAGATACGCAGTATTTT. Based on the CDR3 plus reference TRBV7-6 and TRBJ2-3, the full variable domain is GAGVSQSPRYKVTKRGQDVALRCDPISGHVSLYWYRQALGQGPEFLTYFNYEAQQDKSGLPNDRFSAERPEGSISTLTIQRTEQRDSAMYRCASSLAVTTIGGDTQYFGPGTRLTVL.

The V call is TRBV19, the J call TRBJ2-3; D ambiguous. The CDR3 is made up of 12 amino acids. Trimming took off 6 bases at V and 7 bases at J, with 11 bases between the two ends. Germline CDR1 LNHDA, CDR2 SQIVND (reference sequence). The CDR3, as DNA: TGTGCCAGTAGGCAGTCGGGCCATACGCAGTATTTT. Translating gives CASRQSGHTQYF.

The chain employs TRBV7-8 and TRBJ2-1; 13 bases are shared with TRBD2. Per germline, CDR1 SGHVS and CDR2 FQNEAQ. The CDR3 covers 14 residues. V was clipped by 4 bases and J by 8 bases; unmatched bases: 2. The CDR3 region is CASSSGLAGDEQFF. For the CDR3, the DNA is TGTGCCAGCAGCTCCGGACTAGCGGGAGATGAGCAGTTCTTC.

This chain joins TRBV5-4 and TRBJ2-5, with D perhaps TRBD1 (7 bases). Germline CDR1 reads SGHNT; CDR2 reads YYREEE (reference sequence). The CDR3 length is 15 residues. V was pared by 3 bases and J by 8 bases, with 20 bases between. CDR3: CASSWGDSGIGTQYF. The DNA of the CDR3 is TGTGCCAGCAGCTGGGGGGACAGCGGAATTGGAACCCAGTACTTC.

CDR3 sequence (DNA): TGCGCCAGCAGCGACGAGCGGGAGGGTTTCGAGGAGCAGTACTTC. Translated: CASSDEREGFEEQYF. J is TRBJ2-7 and V is TRBV5-1; 10 positions agree with TRBD2. Germline V CDR1 and CDR2: SGHRS, YFSETQ. The CDR3 is 15 amino acids. V shed 4 bases, J shed 7 bases, and the junction held 11 bases outside the gene matches.

The chain is built from TRBV28 and TRBJ1-5; D not resolved. Deletions cut 3 bases from V and 7 bases from J, with 16 bases between. Germline CDR1 MDHEN, CDR2 SYDVKM. This CDR3 has 15 residues. The CDR3, as DNA: TGTGCCAGCAGTTTGGAGGGAATAGGGAACCAGCCCCAGCATTTT. It translates to CASSLEGIGNQPQHF.

The V gene is TRBV5-1, the J gene TRBJ2-1; TRBD2 matches 10 bases. Losses at the gene ends were 1 base for V and 7 bases for J; bases not matched to a gene: 8. This CDR3 is 16 amino acids long. Germline V gene lookup returns CDR1 SGHRS and CDR2 YFSETQ. CDR3 bases: TGCGCCAGCAGCTTGCGAATAGCGGGAGGAGGTAATGAGCAGTTCTTC. Protein product: CASSLRIAGGGNEQFF.

The chain has TRBV10-3 and TRBJ1-6; weak D call: TRBD1 (6 bases). In germline, CDR1 is ENHRY, CDR2 SYGVKD. This CDR3 contains 13 residues. V was pared by 5 bases and J by 7 bases, with 9 bases between. The CDR3 region has the DNA TGTGCCATCAGTCACAGGGAAAATTCACCCCTCCACTTT. Its translation is CAISHRENSPLHF.